This is a list of T cell receptor beta chains from one sample in a study of human T cells and chemical hapten exposure. MiXCR was run by TCRdb on the RACE reads, yielding one entry per CDR3 protein. Of 150,000 to 200,000 distinct CDR3 sequences listed, 25% to 35% were seen once; the top ten hold under 2.5%. The material was whole blood, obtained in connection with sensitization to the hapten diphenylcyclopropenone (DPC). Source of these receptors: a woman between 18 and 29 years old with alopecia areata. Some clones in this sample may be carry-over from other donors' samples. Both conserved end residues are part of each CDR3. Fields, in order: CDR3 DNA, CDR3 protein, clone size, D gene, J gene, V gene. The D gene is left open where the match is weak. Clone size is not always given. Where it is, it says once, few, many or a class for expanded clones.

CDR3 DNA: TGCAGTGCCCGGGACGTCAGCTCTGGAAACACCATATATTTT; CDR3 protein: CSARDVSSGNTIYF; clone size: NA; D gene: NA; J gene: TRBJ1-3; V gene: TRBV20-1
CDR3 DNA: TGCGCCAGCAATTCTGGACACCTGGGTGGGATTAGCGAGACCCAGTACTTC; CDR3 protein: CASNSGHLGGISETQYF; clone size: many; D gene: NA; J gene: TRBJ2-5; V gene: TRBV5-1
CDR3 DNA: TGCGCCAGCAGGGTCAAAGCGGGGAGCACAGATACGCAGTATTTT; CDR3 protein: CASRVKAGSTDTQYF; clone size: NA; D gene: TRBD2; J gene: TRBJ2-3; V gene: TRBV4-1
CDR3 DNA: TGTGCCAGCACCCGGACAGGGGGTGAAGTCAATCAGCCCCAGCATTTT; CDR3 protein: CASTRTGGEVNQPQHF; clone size: NA; D gene: TRBD1; J gene: TRBJ1-5; V gene: TRBV12-3/TRBV12-4
CDR3 DNA: TGTGCCAGCAGGGAGGACTATCGCCCGTTGATGGGCAAAAACATTCAGTACTTC; CDR3 protein: CASREDYRPLMGKNIQYF; clone size: NA; D gene: NA; J gene: TRBJ2-4; V gene: TRBV7-2
CDR3 DNA: TGTGCCAGCAGTTTGGATCTAGCAAGGGATACGCAGTATTTT; CDR3 protein: CASSLDLARDTQYF; clone size: few; D gene: NA; J gene: TRBJ2-3; V gene: TRBV12-3/TRBV12-4
CDR3 DNA: TGTGCCAGCAGTGAAGGGAGGAACAGGGAGAAAGCTTTCTTT; CDR3 protein: CASSEGRNREKAFF; clone size: NA; D gene: NA; J gene: TRBJ1-1; V gene: TRBV2
CDR3 DNA: TGCGCCAGCAGCCAACCAGGGAATCAGCCCCAGCATTTT; CDR3 protein: CASSQPGNQPQHF; clone size: few; D gene: NA; J gene: TRBJ1-5; V gene: TRBV4-1
CDR3 DNA: TGTGCCAGCAGCGTAGAAACTAGCAGAGCCGGGGAGCTGTTTTTT; CDR3 protein: CASSVETSRAGELFF; clone size: many; D gene: NA; J gene: TRBJ2-2; V gene: TRBV9
CDR3 DNA: TGTGCCAGCAGTGTCGAGGGACGGTCCCAAGAGACCCAGTACTTC; CDR3 protein: CASSVEGRSQETQYF; clone size: NA; D gene: NA; J gene: TRBJ2-5; V gene: TRBV12-3/TRBV12-4
CDR3 DNA: TGTGCCATGCAGACCGGGACTAGCGATGAGCAGTTCTTC; CDR3 protein: CAMQTGTSDEQFF; clone size: few; D gene: TRBD2; J gene: TRBJ2-1; V gene: TRBV10-3
CDR3 DNA: TGTGCCAGCAGTTACAAGGGGGGGCCGGATTACACCTTC; CDR3 protein: CASSYKGGPDYTF; clone size: NA; D gene: NA; J gene: TRBJ1-2; V gene: TRBV6-5
CDR3 DNA: TGTGCCAGCAGTTTGGGACAGGGGTATTCACCCCTCCACTTT; CDR3 protein: CASSLGQGYSPLHF; clone size: few; D gene: TRBD1; J gene: TRBJ1-6; V gene: TRBV28
CDR3 DNA: TGCAGTGCTCCGGGCCCAGGTTTCGGGACAGGGATGATTAATGCCAAAAACATTCAGTACTTC; CDR3 protein: CSAPGPGFGTGMINAKNIQYF; clone size: once; D gene: TRBD1; J gene: TRBJ2-4; V gene: TRBV20-1
CDR3 DNA: TGCAGTGCTATAGGCGGGGGGGCCGCAGATACGCAGTATTTT; CDR3 protein: CSAIGGGAADTQYF; clone size: many; D gene: TRBD2; J gene: TRBJ2-3; V gene: TRBV20-1
CDR3 DNA: TGTGCCAGCAGTTTTTCGGCAGGCACTAGCGAGCAGTACTTC; CDR3 protein: CASSFSAGTSEQYF; clone size: NA; D gene: NA; J gene: TRBJ2-7; V gene: TRBV12-3/TRBV12-4
CDR3 DNA: TGTGCCAGCAGCTTAGCGCGGGATACGCAGTATTTT; CDR3 protein: CASSLARDTQYF; clone size: many; D gene: NA; J gene: TRBJ2-3; V gene: TRBV7-2
CDR3 DNA: TGTGCTAGCAGCTTCGGGAGCGGACCCCCGACCTCCTACAATGAGCAGTTCTTC; CDR3 protein: CASSFGSGPPTSYNEQFF; clone size: few; D gene: NA; J gene: TRBJ2-1; V gene: TRBV7-7
CDR3 DNA: TGTGCCAGCAGCCCCCGACAGGGGGGTTACGAGCAGTACTTC; CDR3 protein: CASSPRQGGYEQYF; clone size: NA; D gene: TRBD1; J gene: TRBJ2-7; V gene: TRBV9
CDR3 DNA: TGCGCCAGCAGCCAAGACGGTGCTGGGACTGAAGCTTTCTTT; CDR3 protein: CASSQDGAGTEAFF; clone size: few; D gene: NA; J gene: TRBJ1-1; V gene: TRBV4-3